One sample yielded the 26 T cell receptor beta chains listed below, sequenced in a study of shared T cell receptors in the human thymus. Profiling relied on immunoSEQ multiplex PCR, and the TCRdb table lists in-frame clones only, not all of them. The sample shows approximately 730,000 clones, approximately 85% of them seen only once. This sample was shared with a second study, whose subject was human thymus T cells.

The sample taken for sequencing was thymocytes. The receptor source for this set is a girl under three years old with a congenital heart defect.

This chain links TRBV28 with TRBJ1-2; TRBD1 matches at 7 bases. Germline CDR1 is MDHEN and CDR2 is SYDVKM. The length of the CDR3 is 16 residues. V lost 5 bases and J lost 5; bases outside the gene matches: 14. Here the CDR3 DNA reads TGTGCCAGCAGTATCCCGGGACAGCTCCCTTTATATGGCTACACCTTC. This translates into CASSIPGQLPLYGYTF.

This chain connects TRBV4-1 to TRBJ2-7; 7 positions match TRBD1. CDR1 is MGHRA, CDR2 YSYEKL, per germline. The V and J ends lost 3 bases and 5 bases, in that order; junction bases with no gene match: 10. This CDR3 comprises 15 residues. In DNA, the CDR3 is TGCGCCAGCAGCCATTACACAGGGGTCTTAAACGAGCAGTACTTC. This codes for CASSHYTGVLNEQYF.

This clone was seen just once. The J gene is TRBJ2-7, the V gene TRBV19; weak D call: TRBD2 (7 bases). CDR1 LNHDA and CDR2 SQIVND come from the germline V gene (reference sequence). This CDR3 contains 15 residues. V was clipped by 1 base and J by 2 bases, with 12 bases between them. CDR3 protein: CASSIGQGTTYEQYF. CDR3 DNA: TGTGCCAGTAGTATAGGGCAGGGGACTACCTACGAGCAGTACTTC.

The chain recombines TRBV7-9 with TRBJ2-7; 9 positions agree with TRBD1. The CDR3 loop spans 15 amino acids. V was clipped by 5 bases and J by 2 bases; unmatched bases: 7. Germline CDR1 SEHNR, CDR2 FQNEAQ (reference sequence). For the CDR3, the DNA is TGTGCCAGCAGCGTCCGGGACAGGGCTGCCTACGAGCAGTACTTC. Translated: CASSVRDRAAYEQYF.

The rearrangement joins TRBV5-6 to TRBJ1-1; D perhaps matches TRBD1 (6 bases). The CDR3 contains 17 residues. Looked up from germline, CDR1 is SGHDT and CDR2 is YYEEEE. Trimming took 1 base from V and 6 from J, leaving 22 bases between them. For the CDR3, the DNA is TGTGCCAGCAGCTTGAGGAGCTGGCAGGGGAGGGAGCCTGAAGCTTTCTTT. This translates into CASSLRSWQGREPEAFF.

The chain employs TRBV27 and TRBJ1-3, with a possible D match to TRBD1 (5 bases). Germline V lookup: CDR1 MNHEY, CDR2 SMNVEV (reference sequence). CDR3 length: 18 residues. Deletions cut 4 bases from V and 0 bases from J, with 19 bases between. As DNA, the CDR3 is TGTGCCAGCAGTTCATTAAACAGGAGCAAGGCCTCTGGAAACACCATATATTTT. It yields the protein CASSSLNRSKASGNTIYF.

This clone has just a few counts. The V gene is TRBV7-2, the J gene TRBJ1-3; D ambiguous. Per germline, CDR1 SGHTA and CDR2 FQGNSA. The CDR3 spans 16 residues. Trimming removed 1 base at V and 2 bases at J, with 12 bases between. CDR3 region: CASSLDEGWTGNTIYF. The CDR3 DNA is TGTGCCAGCAGCTTAGATGAGGGTTGGACTGGAAACACCATATATTTT.

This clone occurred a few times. In nucleotides, the CDR3 is TGTGCCAGCAGTGAGTGGGGCCGCGATTCACCCCTCCACTTT. It is translated as CASSEWGRDSPLHF. J is TRBJ1-6 and V is TRBV25-1, with D possibly matching TRBD1 (5 bases). Germline V gives CDR1 MGHDK, CDR2 SYGVNS. There are 14 residues in the CDR3. Trimming shortened V by 3 bases and J by 8 bases, and 11 bases separated the two germline ends. Full variable domain (outside the CDR3, taken from reference TRBV25-1 and TRBJ1-6): EADIYQTPRYLVIGTGKKITLECSQTMGHDKMYWYQQDPGMELHLIHYSYGVNSTEKGDLSSESTVSRIRTEHFPLTLESARPSHTSQYLCASSEWGRDSPLHFGNGTRLTVT.

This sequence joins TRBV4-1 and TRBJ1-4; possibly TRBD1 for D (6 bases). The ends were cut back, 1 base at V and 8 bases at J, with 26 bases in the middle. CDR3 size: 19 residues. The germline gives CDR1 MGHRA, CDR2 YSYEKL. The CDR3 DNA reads TGCGCCAGCAGCCAAGGGCGTTTATTTTTCGGGGGGCGGCAGGAAAAACTGTTTTTT. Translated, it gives CASSQGRLFFGGRQEKLFF.

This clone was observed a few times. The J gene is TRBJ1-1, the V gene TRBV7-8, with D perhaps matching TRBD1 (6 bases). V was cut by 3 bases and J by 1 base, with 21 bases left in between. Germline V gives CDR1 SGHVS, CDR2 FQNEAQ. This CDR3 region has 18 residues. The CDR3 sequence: CASSFPHPLGQPNTEAFF. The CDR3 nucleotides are TGTGCCAGCAGCTTCCCGCATCCCTTGGGACAACCGAACACTGAAGCTTTCTTT.

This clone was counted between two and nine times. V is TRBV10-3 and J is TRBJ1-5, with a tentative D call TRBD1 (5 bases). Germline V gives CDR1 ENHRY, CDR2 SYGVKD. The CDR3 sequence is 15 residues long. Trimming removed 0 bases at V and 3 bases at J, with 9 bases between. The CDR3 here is CAISESDSFNQPQHF. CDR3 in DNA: TGTGCCATCAGTGAGTCCGACAGTTTCAATCAGCCCCAGCATTTT.

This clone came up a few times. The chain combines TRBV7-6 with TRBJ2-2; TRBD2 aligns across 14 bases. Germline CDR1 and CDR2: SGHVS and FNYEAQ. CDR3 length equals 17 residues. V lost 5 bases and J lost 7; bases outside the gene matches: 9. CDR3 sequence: CASSQRLAGGQVGELFF. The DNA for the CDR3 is TGTGCCAGCAGCCAAAGACTAGCGGGGGGGCAAGTCGGGGAGCTGTTTTTT. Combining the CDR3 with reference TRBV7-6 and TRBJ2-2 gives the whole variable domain GAGVSQSPRYKVTKRGQDVALRCDPISGHVSLYWYRQALGQGPEFLTYFNYEAQQDKSGLPNDRFSAERPEGSISTLTIQRTEQRDSAMYRCASSQRLAGGQVGELFFGEGSRLTVL.

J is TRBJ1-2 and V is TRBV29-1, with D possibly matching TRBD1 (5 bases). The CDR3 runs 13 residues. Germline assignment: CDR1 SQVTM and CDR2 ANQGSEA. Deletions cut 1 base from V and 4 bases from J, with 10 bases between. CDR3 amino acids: CSVEGGPPYGYTF. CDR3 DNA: TGCAGCGTTGAAGGGGGCCCCCCCTATGGCTACACCTTC.

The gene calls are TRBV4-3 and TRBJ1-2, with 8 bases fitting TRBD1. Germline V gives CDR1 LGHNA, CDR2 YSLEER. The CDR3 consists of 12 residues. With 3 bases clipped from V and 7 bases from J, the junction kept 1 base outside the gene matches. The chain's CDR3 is CASSQDRVGYTF. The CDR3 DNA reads TGCGCCAGCAGCCAGGACAGGGTTGGCTACACCTTC.

The CDR3 nucleotides are TGCAGCGCCCAGGGACAGACTGGAAACACCATATATTTT. Its translation: CSAQGQTGNTIYF. The chain links TRBV29-1 to TRBJ1-3, with 7 nucleotides matching TRBD1. The germline gives CDR1 SQVTM, CDR2 ANQGSEA. J was trimmed by 2 bases and V by 7 bases; bases with no gene match: 5. The CDR3 length is 13 residues.

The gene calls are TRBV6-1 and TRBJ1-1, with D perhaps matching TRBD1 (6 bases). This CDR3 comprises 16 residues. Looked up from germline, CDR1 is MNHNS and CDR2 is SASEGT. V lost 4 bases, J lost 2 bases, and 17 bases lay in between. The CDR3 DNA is TGTGCCAGCAGTGGAGGACAGCAACCCCTAAACACTGAAGCTTTCTTT. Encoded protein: CASSGGQQPLNTEAFF.

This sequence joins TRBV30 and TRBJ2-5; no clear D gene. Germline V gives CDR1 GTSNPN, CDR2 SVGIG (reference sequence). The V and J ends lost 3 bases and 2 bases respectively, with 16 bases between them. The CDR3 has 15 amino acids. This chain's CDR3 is CAWSQRPGSQETQYF. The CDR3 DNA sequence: TGTGCCTGGAGCCAACGCCCTGGCAGTCAAGAGACCCAGTACTTC.

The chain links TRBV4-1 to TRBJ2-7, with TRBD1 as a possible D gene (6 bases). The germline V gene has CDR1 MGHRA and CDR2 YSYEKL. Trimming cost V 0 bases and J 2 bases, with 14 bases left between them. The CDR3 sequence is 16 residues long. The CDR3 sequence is CASSQELETGAYEQYF. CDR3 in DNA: TGCGCCAGCAGCCAAGAGTTGGAGACAGGAGCCTACGAGCAGTACTTC.

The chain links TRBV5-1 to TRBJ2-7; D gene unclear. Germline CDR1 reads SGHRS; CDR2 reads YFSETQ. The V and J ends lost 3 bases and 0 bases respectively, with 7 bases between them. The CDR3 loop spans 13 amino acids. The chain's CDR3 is CASSSLNSYEQYF. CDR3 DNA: TGCGCCAGCAGCTCTTTAAACTCCTACGAGCAGTACTTC.

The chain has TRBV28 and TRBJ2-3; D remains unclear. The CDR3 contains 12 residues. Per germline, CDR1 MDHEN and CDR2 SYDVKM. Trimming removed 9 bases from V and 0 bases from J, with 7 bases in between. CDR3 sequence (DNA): TGTGCCAGTGGGCTCAGCACAGATACGCAGTATTTT. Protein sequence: CASGLSTDTQYF.

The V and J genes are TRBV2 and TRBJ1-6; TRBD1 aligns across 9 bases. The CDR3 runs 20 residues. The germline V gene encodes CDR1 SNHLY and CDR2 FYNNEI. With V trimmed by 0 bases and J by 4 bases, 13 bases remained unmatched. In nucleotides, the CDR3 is TGTGCCAGCAGTGAAGCGGAACGATTTGGGACAGGGCTTTATAATTCACCCCTCCACTTT. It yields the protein CASSEAERFGTGLYNSPLHF.

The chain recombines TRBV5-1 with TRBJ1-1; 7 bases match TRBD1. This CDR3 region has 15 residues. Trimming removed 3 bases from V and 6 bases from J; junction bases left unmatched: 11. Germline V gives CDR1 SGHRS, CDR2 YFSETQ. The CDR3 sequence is CASSSRTGDYPEAFF. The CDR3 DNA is TGCGCCAGCAGCTCCCGGACAGGAGATTACCCTGAAGCTTTCTTT.

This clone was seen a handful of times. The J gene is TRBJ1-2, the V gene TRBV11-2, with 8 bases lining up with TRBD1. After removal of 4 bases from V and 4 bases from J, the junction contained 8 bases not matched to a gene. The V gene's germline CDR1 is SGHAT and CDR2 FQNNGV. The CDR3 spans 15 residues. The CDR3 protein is CASSSRGTGPYGYTF. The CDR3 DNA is TGTGCCAGCAGCTCCCGAGGGACAGGTCCCTATGGCTACACCTTC.

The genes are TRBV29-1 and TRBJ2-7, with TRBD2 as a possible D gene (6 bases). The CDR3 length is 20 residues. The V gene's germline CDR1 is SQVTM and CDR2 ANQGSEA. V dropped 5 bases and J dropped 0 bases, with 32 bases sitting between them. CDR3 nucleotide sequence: TGCAGCGTTAAGGTCTCTGGCAGGAGCCCTACGGGGGATAGCTCCTACGAGCAGTACTTC. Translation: CSVKVSGRSPTGDSSYEQYF.

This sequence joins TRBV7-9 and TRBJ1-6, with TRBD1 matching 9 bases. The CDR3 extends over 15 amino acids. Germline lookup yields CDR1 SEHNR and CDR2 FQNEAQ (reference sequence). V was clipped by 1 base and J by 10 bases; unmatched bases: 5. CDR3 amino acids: CASSLEGGQGSPLHF. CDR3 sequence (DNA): TGTGCCAGCAGCTTAGAAGGGGGACAGGGATCACCCCTCCACTTT.

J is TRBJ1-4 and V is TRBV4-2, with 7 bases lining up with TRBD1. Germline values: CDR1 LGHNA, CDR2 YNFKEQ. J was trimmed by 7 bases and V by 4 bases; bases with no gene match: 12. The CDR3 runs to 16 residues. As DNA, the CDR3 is TGTGCCAGCAGCCGACAGGGCCCTCCGGTAGGTGAAAAACTGTTTTTT. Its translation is CASSRQGPPVGEKLFF.